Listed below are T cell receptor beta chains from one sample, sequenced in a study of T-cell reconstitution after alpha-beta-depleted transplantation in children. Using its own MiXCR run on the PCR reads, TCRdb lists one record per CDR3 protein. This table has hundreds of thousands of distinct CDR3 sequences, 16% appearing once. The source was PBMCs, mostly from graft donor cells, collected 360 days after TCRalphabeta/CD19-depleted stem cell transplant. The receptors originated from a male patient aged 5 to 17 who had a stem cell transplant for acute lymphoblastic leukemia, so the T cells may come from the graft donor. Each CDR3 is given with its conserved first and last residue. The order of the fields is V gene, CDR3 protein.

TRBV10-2,CASSTGLAGPSNEQFF
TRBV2,CASSEQAGGPYNEQFF
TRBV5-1,CASSLQPGVEYEQYF
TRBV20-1,CSAKVVTRPFPSTDTQYF
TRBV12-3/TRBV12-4,CASSPRTTHADTQYF
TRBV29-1,CSVAPGDYGYTF
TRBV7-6,CASSPRTSGGGYEQYF
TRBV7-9,CASSFPRGIDTGELFF
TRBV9,CATPGIGPTGGPAETQYF
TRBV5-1,CASSLGAGSNQPQHF
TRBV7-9,CASSLASGSGYTF
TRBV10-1,CASSDPGQGRYEQYF
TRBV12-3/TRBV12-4,CASSLRPGEQYF
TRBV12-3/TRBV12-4,CASAEAAPYEQYF
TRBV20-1,CSALDFTHEQFF
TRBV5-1,CASSKGLAGGYSYNEQFF
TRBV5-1,CASSLSSEQFF
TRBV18,CASSKTFRESSYNEQFF
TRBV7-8,CASSLNPLYEQYF
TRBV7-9,CASSLGTDLYEQYF
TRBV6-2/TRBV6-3,CASSKHTLTGQGRNEQFF
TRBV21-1,CASSKGHATGPEAFF
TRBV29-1,CSVEAQAVNTEAFF
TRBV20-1,CIPSPPTGGAGTDTQYF
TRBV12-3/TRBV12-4,CASSFDGTAQAYNEQFF
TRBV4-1,CASSQDPGLAGTYEQYF
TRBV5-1,CASSLAVDTGELFF
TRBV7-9,CASSLWSEHPQHF
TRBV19,CASSQYGTSPYEQYF
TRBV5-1,CASSSHSPGGEAFF
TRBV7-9,CASSFYGDGGQKLFF
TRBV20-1,CRGGRGGPYEQYF
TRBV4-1,CASSHATSSVYEQYF
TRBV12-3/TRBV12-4,CASSSSFRTGESPFYGYTF
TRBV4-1,CASSQPTGSSYNEQFF
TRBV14,CASSQLGEYNEQFF
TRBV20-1,CSAPPPGGSQPQHF
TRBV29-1,CSVVPTATTYEQYF
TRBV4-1,CASSQELRGELFF
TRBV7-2,CASSLVGVTTEAFF
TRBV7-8,CASSYVAPSFMNTEAFF
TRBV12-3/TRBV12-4,CASSLESVSNEQFF
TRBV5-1,CASSPRDRLANYGYTF
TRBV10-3,CAIGVPGLALSTDTQYF
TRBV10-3,CAISEQVLGVDNQPQHF
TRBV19,CASSSTSWELFF
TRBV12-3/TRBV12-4,CASGERRYEQYF
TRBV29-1,CSVEGQGYEQYF
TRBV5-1,CASSLGAGGSSYNEQFF
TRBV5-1,CASKTGDTGELFF
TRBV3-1,CASSQDELVLTDTQYF
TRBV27,CASSSVWEPQHF
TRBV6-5,CASSYVPGTWGLRETQYF
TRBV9,CASSVSGSDEQFF
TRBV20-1,CSASRAGGILNEQFF
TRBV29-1,CSVTARREEGAKETQYF